This is a list of T cell receptor beta chains from one sample in a study of control samples from healthy donors and cancer patients. Data came from immunoSEQ multiplex PCR; TCRdb stores just in-frame clones and leaves some out. The sample includes 350,000 to 450,000 clones, over 75% of them seen just once. Sequenced material: PBMCs. Receptors originate from a man aged 35 to 55 with head and neck cancer. CDR3s include the opening cysteine and the closing phenylalanine or tryptophan. A D gene is named only where the DNA matches it firmly. A row's size may be missing; if present it is once, few, many or a size class.

d_call cdr3_length clone_size j_call v_call cdr3_aa cdr3_nt
NA 15 NA TRBJ1-4 TRBV28 CASRSEALGNEKLFF TGTGCCAGCAGGTCCGAAGCCCTTGGTAATGAAAAACTGTTTTTT
NA 15 NA TRBJ1-4 TRBV7-9 CASSSRTDSAEKLFF TGTGCCAGCAGCTCAAGGACAGATTCTGCTGAAAAACTGTTTTTT
NA 14 NA TRBJ2-6 TRBV18 CASSPGTGANVLTF TGTGCCAGCTCACCAGGGACTGGGGCCAACGTCCTGACTTTC
TRBD2 15 NA TRBJ2-5 TRBV29-1 CSVEPSGGLRETQYF TGCAGCGTTGAGCCTAGCGGGGGGTTGAGGGAGACCCAGTACTTC
NA 14 NA TRBJ1-5 TRBV7-9 CASSPPSDNQPQHF TGTGCCAGCAGCCCACCCAGTGACAATCAGCCCCAGCATTTT
NA 14 once TRBJ2-5 TRBV29-1 CSVGAPTAGETQYF TGCAGCGTCGGGGCGCCGACGGCGGGCGAGACCCAGTACTTC
NA 13 NA TRBJ1-5 TRBV7-3 CASSQDRMQPQHF TGTGCCAGCAGCCAAGACAGGATGCAGCCCCAGCATTTT
TRBD2 18 NA TRBJ2-1 TRBV7-3 CASSSGTSGGASYNEQFF TGTGCCAGCAGCTCTGGGACTAGCGGGGGGGCCTCCTACAATGAGCAGTTCTTC
NA 15 NA TRBJ1-6 TRBV19 CASSSFRGLDSPLHF TGTGCCAGTAGTTCGTTTAGGGGCCTGGATTCACCCCTCCACTTT
NA 15 NA TRBJ1-3 TRBV30 CAWAKTRAAGNTIYF TGTGCCTGGGCCAAAACTAGGGCCGCTGGAAACACCATATATTTT
NA 17 NA TRBJ2-1 TRBV24-1 CATSLSGSAGSYNEQFF TGTGCCACCAGCCTTTCGGGATCGGCAGGCTCCTACAATGAGCAGTTCTTC
TRBD1 17 NA TRBJ1-5 TRBV18 CASSPTAGTDSNQPQHF TGTGCCAGCTCTCCCACGGCCGGGACAGATAGCAATCAGCCCCAGCATTTT
NA 10 NA TRBJ1-5 TRBV27 CATFNQPQHF TGTGCCACCTTTAATCAGCCCCAGCATTTT
NA 15 NA TRBJ2-5 TRBV7-3 CASSLIPGLQETQYF TGTGCCAGCAGCTTAATCCCGGGTCTCCAAGAGACCCAGTACTTC
NA 14 NA TRBJ2-7 TRBV5-1 CASSLRQNSYEQYF TGCGCCAGCAGCTTGAGGCAGAACTCCTACGAGCAGTACTTC
NA 13 NA TRBJ1-1 TRBV19 CASSGTRGTEAFF TGTGCCAGTAGTGGGACCCGGGGCACTGAAGCTTTCTTT
NA 14 NA TRBJ2-5 TRBV6-5 CASSPRGETGTQYF TGTGCCAGCAGCCCCAGGGGTGAAACCGGGACCCAGTACTTC
NA 16 NA TRBJ2-5 TRBV5-5 CASSFLATGSQETQYF TGTGCCAGCAGCTTCTTAGCAACAGGGAGCCAAGAGACCCAGTACTTC
NA 14 once TRBJ2-3 TRBV7-9 CASSFLLSTDTQYF TGTGCCAGCAGCTTCCTCCTGAGCACAGATACGCAGTATTTT
TRBD1 15 NA TRBJ1-5 TRBV27 CASSPVTGSNQPQHF TGTGCCAGCAGCCCCGTGACAGGGAGCAATCAGCCCCAGCATTTT
NA 14 NA TRBJ1-5 TRBV5-1 CASSLVGGNQPQHF TGCGCCAGCAGCTTGGTTGGGGGGAATCAGCCCCAGCATTTT
TRBD2 16 once TRBJ2-1 TRBV5-1 CASSLVLAGGYNEQFF TGCGCCAGCAGCTTGGTACTAGCGGGAGGGTACAATGAGCAGTTCTTC
TRBD1 15 NA TRBJ2-7 TRBV11-1 CASSSPDRGLYEQYF TGTGCCAGCAGCTCCCCGGACAGGGGCCTTTACGAGCAGTACTTC
NA 13 NA TRBJ1-2 TRBV7-2 CASSGQQGSGYTF TGTGCCAGCAGCGGACAACAGGGCTCTGGCTACACCTTC
NA 13 NA TRBJ1-1 TRBV28 CASSYRPGTEAFF TGTGCCAGCAGTTACCGACCAGGGACTGAAGCTTTCTTT
NA 16 NA TRBJ2-6 TRBV9 CASSGSTLSGANVLTF TGTGCCAGCAGTGGGTCAACTCTTAGCGGGGCCAACGTCCTGACTTTC
NA 14 NA TRBJ1-1 TRBV6-2/TRBV6-3 CASSDVGRGPEAFF TGTGCCAGCAGTGACGTGGGCAGGGGCCCTGAAGCTTTCTTT
NA 15 NA TRBJ1-4 TRBV6-2/TRBV6-3 CASSYSRGPNEKLFF TGTGCCAGCAGTTACTCTCGCGGACCTAATGAAAAACTGTTTTTT
TRBD1 15 NA TRBJ2-7 TRBV18 CASSLGQGESYEQYF TGTGCCAGCTCACTAGGACAGGGGGAATCCTACGAGCAGTACTTC
TRBD1 15 NA TRBJ2-7 TRBV4-1 CASSQAPGQGYEQYF TGCGCCAGCAGCCAAGCACCGGGACAGGGGTACGAGCAGTACTTC
TRBD2 15 NA TRBJ2-7 TRBV5-1 CASSLLASGAYEQYF TGCGCCAGCAGCTTGTTGGCTAGCGGTGCCTACGAGCAGTACTTC
TRBD1 16 NA TRBJ1-1 TRBV2 CASTIGSGQGNTEAFF TGTGCCAGCACTATAGGGTCGGGACAGGGGAACACTGAAGCTTTCTTT
NA 12 NA TRBJ2-5 TRBV7-9 CASSLKWETQYF TGTGCCAGCAGCTTAAAGTGGGAGACCCAGTACTTC
NA 14 NA TRBJ2-3 TRBV29-1 CSVELWTRTDTQYF TGCAGCGTTGAACTGTGGACTCGCACAGATACGCAGTATTTT
TRBD1 14 NA TRBJ2-3 TRBV5-1 CASSSRTGADTQYF TGCGCCAGCAGCTCAAGGACAGGGGCAGATACGCAGTATTTT
NA 14 NA TRBJ2-2 TRBV10-1 CASGLGGSTGELFF TGCGCCAGCGGATTGGGGGGATCCACCGGGGAGCTGTTTTTT
NA 17 NA TRBJ2-2 TRBV4-1 CASSQHEPGLNTGELFF TGCGCCAGCAGCCAGCATGAACCGGGACTTAACACCGGGGAGCTGTTTTTT
TRBD2 14 NA TRBJ2-7 TRBV27 CASSSGRGPYEQYF TGTGCCAGCAGTTCCGGGAGGGGACCCTACGAGCAGTACTTC
TRBD2 22 NA TRBJ2-3 TRBV14 CASSQRRGELAGWGSQGDTQYF TGTGCCAGCAGCCAAAGAAGAGGCGAGCTAGCGGGGTGGGGTAGCCAGGGAGATACGCAGTATTTT
NA 12 NA TRBJ2-3 TRBV5-4 CASSFREDTQYF TGTGCCAGCAGCTTTAGGGAGGATACGCAGTATTTT
TRBD1 14 NA TRBJ2-7 TRBV27 CASSFGTATYEQYF TGTGCCAGCAGTTTCGGGACAGCCACCTACGAGCAGTACTTC
NA 15 NA TRBJ2-3 TRBV12-5 CASGSRDGATDTQYF TGTGCTAGTGGTTCCCGCGATGGGGCCACAGATACGCAGTATTTT
NA 13 NA TRBJ1-6 TRBV28 CASTLWGNSPLHF TGTGCCAGCACCCTATGGGGGAATTCACCCCTCCACTTT
NA 12 NA TRBJ2-7 TRBV29-1 CSADTGAYEQYF TGCAGCGCCGACACGGGTGCCTACGAGCAGTACTTC
TRBD1 14 few TRBJ1-5 TRBV15 CATSRVQGNQPQHF TGTGCCACCAGCAGAGTACAGGGGAACCAGCCCCAGCATTTT
NA 13 NA TRBJ1-1 TRBV9 CASSDFRNTEAFF TGTGCCAGCAGCGATTTTCGAAACACTGAAGCTTTCTTT
TRBD2 18 once TRBJ2-1 TRBV29-1 CSVGDPGGERTSYNEQFF TGCAGCGTTGGAGATCCGGGGGGGGAACGTACCTCCTACAATGAGCAGTTCTTC
NA 18 NA TRBJ2-4 TRBV19 CASSISVGVRHVQNIQYF TGTGCCAGTAGTATAAGTGTGGGGGTCCGCCACGTTCAAAACATTCAGTACTTC
TRBD1 15 NA TRBJ2-7 TRBV7-9 CASSTRQGGSWEQYF TGTGCCAGCAGCACAAGACAGGGGGGCTCCTGGGAGCAGTACTTC
TRBD2 15 NA TRBJ2-1 TRBV7-2 CASSLQLAGDNEQFF TGTGCCAGCAGCTTACAACTAGCGGGGGACAATGAGCAGTTCTTC